This TCR beta chain was profiled in a study of blood T cell repertoires in COVID-19. Authors' processing steps: Scientists estimated how many nucleated cells there were by amplifying reference gene primers. Profiled with immunoSEQ multiplex PCR; TCRdb holds only in-frame clones, not every one. That table furnishes V, J and clone size, whereas the DNA furnished D and trimming. This sample yields some 150,000 clones, of which roughly 86% are seen a single time; 7.5% to 8% belongs to the top ten. The sequence was obtained from a man between 35 and 55 years old who had recovered from COVID-19. The sequenced sample was peripheral blood.

CDR3 residues: CASSGAGAGNQPQHF. The CDR3 DNA reads TGTGCCAGCAGTGGAGCGGGGGCTGGCAATCAGCCCCAGCATTTT. The chain has TRBV2 and TRBJ1-5; a weak D match, TRBD1 (6 bases). V lost 4 bases, J lost 2 bases, and 12 bases lay in between. Germline V lookup: CDR1 SNHLY, CDR2 FYNNEI. The CDR3 has 15 amino acids.